This T cell receptor beta chain was sequenced during a study of shared clonotypes between healthy human individuals. Study information: In total, the donors were a couple of women and a few men aged 18 to 49. Three plates were used per donor for CD4 naive, three for CD4 memory, two for CD8 naive and one for CD8 memory.

This CDR3 region has 13 residues. V was trimmed by 0 bases and J by 7 bases, leaving 10 bases between them. Germline V gives CDR1 GTSNPN, CDR2 SVGIG (reference sequence). Study-wide findings and caveats: Large depth notwithstanding, sorted-subset sequencing proved incomplete by rarefaction.

Clones were sequenced by immunoSEQ multiplex PCR, and TCRdb holds only the in-frame ones, with some missing. The repertoire holds 1 million to 1.3 million clones, with 78% as singletons. This clone was found many times. What it binds is unknown. Other DNA sequences within the sample encode an identical CDR3. The receptor comes from a man between 18 and 35 years old in good health. Some clones in this sample may be carry-over from other donors' samples. The rearrangement joins TRBV30 to TRBJ1-5; TRBD1 is a possible D gene (6 bases). Sequenced sample: memory CD4+ T cells from PBMCs. Subset denoted: CD45RA-negative fraction. Written as DNA, the CDR3 is TGTGCCTGGAGTGTAGCAGGGGACCAGCCCCAGCATTTT. Translating gives CAWSVAGDQPQHF.